This is a list of T cell receptor beta chains from one sample in a study of chemoradiotherapy in HPV16-positive cancers. Using immunoSEQ multiplex PCR, the repertoire was profiled, and TCRdb retains in-frame clones only, with some absent. Here the sample spans 5,500 to 7,000 clones, around nine tenths being singletons. The sample was blood, taken from a patient who underwent chemoradiotherapy. The receptors derive from a human donor with HPV-associated anogenital cancer. Both conserved end residues are part of each CDR3. Each record gives: D gene, J gene, clone size, V gene, CDR3 DNA, CDR3 protein. D genes are given only for firm matches. Only part of the rows carry a size: once, few, many, or a class if the clone is expanded.

>NA|TRBJ1-6|NA|TRBV5-4
TGTGCCAGCAGCTTAAAGAAAGGATCGAATTCACCCCTCCACTTT
CASSLKKGSNSPLHF
>TRBD2|TRBJ2-3|once|TRBV5-1
TGCGCCAGCAGCTTGTCCGGCGGGAGGACTTACTCTAGCACAGATACGCAGTATTTT
CASSLSGGRTYSSTDTQYF
>TRBD1|TRBJ1-4|NA|TRBV7-8
TGTGCCAGCAGACGGGACAGGGGGAGTGAAAAACTGTTTTTT
CASRRDRGSEKLFF
>NA|TRBJ2-5|once|TRBV5-1
TGCGCCAGCAGCCCGGGGGATCAGGGGCCGACGGAGACCCAGTACTTC
CASSPGDQGPTETQYF
>NA|TRBJ1-3|NA|TRBV9
TGTGCCAGCAGCCCAACCTCGGGAGCAGGGGACCCTGGAAACACCATATATTTT
CASSPTSGAGDPGNTIYF
>TRBD1|TRBJ1-1|once|TRBV2
TGTGCCAGCAGTTCCTGGACAGGGAACACTGAAGCTTTCTTT
CASSSWTGNTEAFF
>NA|TRBJ2-1|NA|TRBV29-1
TGCAGCGTTAGTGACTACAATGAGCAGTTCTTC
CSVSDYNEQFF
>NA|TRBJ2-1|NA|TRBV7-6
TGTGCCAGCAGCTTAGGGTCAGTGAGCTCCTACAATGAGCAGTTCTTC
CASSLGSVSSYNEQFF
>TRBD1|TRBJ1-1|NA|TRBV4-3
TGCGCCAGCAGCCAGAGACAGGGAAACACTGAAGCTTTCTTT
CASSQRQGNTEAFF
>TRBD2|TRBJ2-6|once|TRBV7-9
TGTGCCAGCATCGGGGGGTCTGGGGCCAACGTCCTGACTTTC
CASIGGSGANVLTF
>NA|TRBJ1-1|NA|TRBV19
TGTGCCAGTAGTATGGGGGCCAGGGTGGTCTCTGAAGCTTTCTTT
CASSMGARVVSEAFF
>NA|TRBJ1-1|NA|TRBV5-1
TGCGCCAGCAGCCCTGGGGGCGCCAGAAGGAACACTGAAGCTTTCTTT
CASSPGGARRNTEAFF
>NA|TRBJ2-5|NA|TRBV27
TGTGCCAGCAGTTTAGGACTTATGGCCGAGACCCAGTACTTC
CASSLGLMAETQYF
>NA|TRBJ1-2|NA|TRBV5-4
TGTGCCAGCAGCTTGGATGGTCAGGATGGCTACACCTTC
CASSLDGQDGYTF
>TRBD2|TRBJ2-3|NA|TRBV20-1
TGCAGTGCTACCCTAGCGGGAATGCAGTATTTT
CSATLAGMQYF
>TRBD1|TRBJ2-5|once|TRBV4-3
TGCGCCAGCAGCCAAGACCGCGGACAGGGTTTCGTGGGAGAGACCCAGTACTTC
CASSQDRGQGFVGETQYF
>NA|TRBJ1-1|NA|TRBV7-6
TGTGCCAGCAAGGGGTGGGGGGACACTGAAGCTTTCTTT
CASKGWGDTEAFF
>NA|TRBJ1-2|NA|TRBV18
TGTGCCAGCTCCCTCGCAGGGAATTCCTATGGCTACACCTTC
CASSLAGNSYGYTF
>TRBD2|TRBJ2-3|NA|TRBV18
TGTGCCAGCTCACGTATTCTAGCGGGAGGGGCCTCAGATACGCAGTATTTT
CASSRILAGGASDTQYF
>NA|TRBJ1-1|once|TRBV29-1
TGCAGCGTTTCAGGGTCCCAGGTGGAAGCTTTCTTT
CSVSGSQVEAFF
>NA|TRBJ1-2|few|TRBV7-9
TGTGCCAGCAGCTTACCCTTAGGGGGCTACACCTTC
CASSLPLGGYTF
>NA|TRBJ2-7|NA|TRBV5-6
TGTGCCAGCAGTTTGAGGGGTCTGGTGCTCCACGAGCAGTACTTC
CASSLRGLVLHEQYF
>NA|TRBJ1-2|NA|TRBV9
TGTGCCAGCAGCGTAGACCATCGGGGGAGTAACTATGGCTACACCTTC
CASSVDHRGSNYGYTF
>NA|TRBJ2-1|once|TRBV7-8
TGTGCCAGCATCGGACCTTACAATGAGCAGTTCTTC
CASIGPYNEQFF
>NA|TRBJ2-2|NA|TRBV11-3
TGTGCCAGCAGCTTGACTGCCAACACCGGGGAGCTGTTTTTT
CASSLTANTGELFF
>NA|TRBJ2-7|NA|TRBV5-1
TGCGCCAGCAGCTCCTATGTGGGGGAGGTTGGGCAGTACTTC
CASSSYVGEVGQYF
>TRBD1|TRBJ1-1|NA|TRBV11-2
TGTGCCAGCAGCTTAAGATCGACAGGGCAAGCTTTCTTT
CASSLRSTGQAFF
>TRBD2|TRBJ2-3|NA|TRBV6-5
TGTGCCAGCCGACTAGCGGGAGGGTTAACAGATACGCAGTATTTT
CASRLAGGLTDTQYF
>TRBD1|TRBJ1-4|NA|TRBV28
TGTGCCAGCAGCCCGGACAGGGGGCTTAGGGAAAAACTGTTTTTT
CASSPDRGLREKLFF
>NA|TRBJ2-5|NA|TRBV18
TGTGCCAGCTCACCACTTTTGGAGACCCAGTACTTC
CASSPLLETQYF
>NA|TRBJ1-3|NA|TRBV9
TGTGCCAGCAGCGTAGAATTACGAGGGGCTGGAAACACCATATATTTT
CASSVELRGAGNTIYF
>NA|TRBJ2-3|NA|TRBV6-1
TGTGCCAGCAGTGATGGGACTTTCACAGATACGCAGTATTTT
CASSDGTFTDTQYF
>TRBD1|TRBJ1-1|NA|TRBV7-2
TGTGCCAGCGGAAAAGACAGGGGAAAGTACACTGAAGCTTTCTTT
CASGKDRGKYTEAFF
>NA|TRBJ2-5|NA|TRBV5-4
TGTGCCAGCAGCTTGGTCGGCGAGGAGACCCAGTACTTC
CASSLVGEETQYF
>NA|TRBJ1-5|NA|TRBV18
TGTGCCAGCTCACCCCCGGGTCAGCCCCAGCATTTT
CASSPPGQPQHF
>NA|TRBJ2-1|NA|TRBV27
TGTGCCAGCAGTTTAGTTAAGTACAATGAGCAGTTCTTC
CASSLVKYNEQFF
>TRBD2|TRBJ2-1|once|TRBV27
TGTGCCAGCCAGGGGACTAGCGGAACCAATGAGCAGTTCTTC
CASQGTSGTNEQFF
>TRBD1|TRBJ2-7|NA|TRBV27
TGTGCCAGCAGTCCGGGACAGGAGATCTACGAGCAGTACTTC
CASSPGQEIYEQYF
>NA|TRBJ2-7|NA|TRBV19
TGTGCCAGCAAACAGGCCCTTATGAGGGAGCAGTACTTC
CASKQALMREQYF
>TRBD1|TRBJ1-5|NA|TRBV5-6
TGTGCCAGCAGCTTGCGCCGGACAGGGACAAATCAGCCCCAGCATTTT
CASSLRRTGTNQPQHF
>TRBD2|TRBJ2-7|NA|TRBV6-5
TGTGCCAGCAGTTTTCCCGGGACTAGCGGGAGTGGAGAGCAGTACTTC
CASSFPGTSGSGEQYF
>TRBD1|TRBJ2-7|NA|TRBV5-1
TGCGCCAGCAGCTTGCGACAGGGGGCTCGTGGCGGGTACGAGCAGTACTTC
CASSLRQGARGGYEQYF
>TRBD2|TRBJ2-2|NA|TRBV7-6
TGTGCCAGCGGACTAGTTGAAATGGGGGAGCTGTTTTTT
CASGLVEMGELFF
>NA|TRBJ2-7|NA|TRBV19
TGTGCCAGTAAGGAGGGGGGGGGATCCTACGAGCAGTACTTC
CASKEGGGSYEQYF
>NA|TRBJ2-7|once|TRBV4-3
TGCGCCAGCAGCCAATACCCCCAGGGAGGCTACGAGCAGTACTTC
CASSQYPQGGYEQYF
>NA|TRBJ1-5|NA|TRBV15
TGTGCCACCAGCAGAACAAGTAGCAATCAGCCCCAGCATTTT
CATSRTSSNQPQHF
>TRBD2|TRBJ2-1|NA|TRBV4-1
TGCGCCAGCAGTCCTACAAAACCCGGGACTAGCGGGACGGGAGAGCAGTTCTTC
CASSPTKPGTSGTGEQFF
>NA|TRBJ2-2|once|TRBV9
TGTGCCAGCAGCGTTTCCCCCCTACGGACCGACACCGGGGAGCTGTTTTTT
CASSVSPLRTDTGELFF
>NA|TRBJ2-2|NA|TRBV7-2
TGTGCCAGCAGCTTAGTTGTAGGTGGCGGGAACCTGAACACCGGGGAGCTGTTTTTT
CASSLVVGGGNLNTGELFF
>TRBD1|TRBJ1-3|NA|TRBV18
TGTGCCAGCTCACCCGGACAGGGACTCCCTGGAAACACCATATATTTT
CASSPGQGLPGNTIYF
>TRBD2|TRBJ2-5|NA|TRBV18
TGTGCCAGCTCTCGCAGGACTAGCGTCTCGGAGACCCAGTACTTC
CASSRRTSVSETQYF
>TRBD1|TRBJ1-4|NA|TRBV7-3
TGTGCCAGCAGCCTAACAGGGGGACAGACTGAAAAACTGTTTTTT
CASSLTGGQTEKLFF